Following are 11 T cell receptor beta chains from one sample sequenced in a study of identical twins. MiXCR, applied by TCRdb to the 5' RACE reads, yields one record per CDR3 protein. In the table there are about 660,000 distinct CDR3 sequences, about 9.4% of which are singletons. These data were likewise used in another study, on yellow fever vaccine responses in identical twins.

The material sequenced was PBMCs. Receptors originate from a woman between 18 and 29 years old in good health.

This clonotype was observed a few times. This chain links TRBV5-1 with TRBJ2-3, with D possibly matching TRBD1 (5 bases). From germline, CDR1 is SGHRS and CDR2 YFSETQ. This CDR3 has 15 residues. Trimming removed 1 base from V and 6 bases from J, with 15 bases in between. The chain's CDR3 is CASSLLGVESDTQYF. The CDR3 nucleotides are TGCGCCAGCAGCTTGCTAGGGGTCGAGTCGGATACGCAGTATTTT.

In its sample, this clonotype was seen a few times. The J gene is TRBJ2-2, the V gene TRBV18; TRBD1 is a possible D gene (5 bases). The germline V and J ends were trimmed by 4 bases and 3 bases, with 9 bases remaining between them. Germline values: CDR1 KGHSH, CDR2 LQKENI. This CDR3 spans 14 amino acids. Here the CDR3 reads CASSRGADTGELFF. The CDR3 nucleotides are TGTGCCAGCTCACGGGGCGCGGACACCGGGGAGCTGTTTTTT.

This sequence joins TRBV6-2 or TRBV6-3 and TRBJ2-3, with D hard to call. The V and J ends lost 6 bases and 0 bases respectively, with 16 bases between them. Germline V gene data show CDR1 as MNHEY and CDR2 as SVGEGT. The CDR3 consists of 16 residues. The CDR3 DNA reads as TGTGCCAGCAGAACTTTATTTGATTCTAGCACAGATACGCAGTATTTT. Translation: CASRTLFDSSTDTQYF.

This clonotype has more than one count but fewer than ten. V is TRBV12-3 or TRBV12-4 and J is TRBJ2-7; D is perhaps TRBD1 (6 bases). The CDR3 has 15 amino acids. The V end lost 6 bases, the J end lost 1 base, and 16 bases lay between the germline ends. The DNA of the CDR3 is TGTGCCAGCAGACAAAAAGACGGGACATCCTACGAGCAGTACTTC. Translation: CASRQKDGTSYEQYF.

The rearrangement links TRBV9 to TRBJ2-1; TRBD2 matches at 9 bases. The germline CDR1 and CDR2 sequences are SGDLS and YYNGEE. The ends lost 1 base at V and 5 bases at J; junction bases unmatched: 4. There are 15 residues in the CDR3. The CDR3 coding sequence is TGTGCCAGCAGCGTAATTGCTAGCGGGGACAATGAGCAGTTCTTC. This encodes CASSVIASGDNEQFF.

This clonotype turned up a few times. The gene calls are TRBV4-3 and TRBJ2-7, with 7 bases fitting TRBD1. V lost 0 bases and J lost 4; bases outside the gene matches: 9. Germline CDR1 LGHNA, CDR2 YSLEER. The CDR3 has 16 residues. CDR3 DNA sequence: TGCGCCAGCAGCCAAGACTCAGGGACAGATTTTTACGAGCAGTACTTC. It specifies CASSQDSGTDFYEQYF.

This clonotype occurred many times. CDR3 amino acids: CASSFAGTGTSYEQYF. In nucleotides, the CDR3 is TGTGCCAGCAGCTTTGCCGGGACAGGGACCTCCTACGAGCAGTACTTC. The chain couples TRBV7-9 to TRBJ2-7; TRBD1 agrees at 9 bases. V shed 3 bases, J shed 0 bases, and the junction held 6 bases outside the gene matches. The CDR3 length is 16 residues. Per germline, CDR1 SEHNR and CDR2 FQNEAQ (reference sequence). The full variable domain, with the rest looked up from reference TRBV7-9 and TRBJ2-7, is DTGVSQNPRHKITKRGQNVTFRCDPISEHNRLYWYRQTLGQGPEFLTYFQNEAQLEKSRLLSDRFSAERPKGSFSTLEIQRTEQGDSAMYLCASSFAGTGTSYEQYFGPGTRLTVT.

This clonotype was recorded a few times. This chain joins TRBV5-1 and TRBJ1-5; the match to TRBD1 covers 10 bases. From germline, CDR1 is SGHRS and CDR2 YFSETQ. This CDR3 spans 15 amino acids. Trimming took 0 bases from V and 6 from J; bases not matched to a gene: 3. The CDR3 region has the DNA TGCGCCAGCAGCTTGGATGGGACAGGGGTTCAGCCCCAGCATTTT. It is translated as CASSLDGTGVQPQHF.

The chain employs TRBV11-2 and TRBJ2-4; perhaps D is TRBD1 or TRBD2 (5 bases each). Trimming shortened V by 1 base and J by 3 bases, and 19 bases separated the two germline ends. Germline CDR1 SGHAT, CDR2 FQNNGV. CDR3 size: 18 residues. CDR3 sequence: CASSLGGFERLGKNIQYF. Here the CDR3 DNA reads TGTGCCAGCAGCTTAGGGGGGTTTGAGCGGTTAGGCAAAAACATTCAGTACTTC.

The chain uses TRBV7-9 and TRBJ2-4; TRBD1 or TRBD2 may be the D gene (5 bases each). The germline CDR1 and CDR2 sequences are SEHNR and FQNEAQ (reference sequence). V lost 1 base and J 8 bases, leaving 9 bases between the germline ends. The CDR3 loop spans 13 amino acids. The CDR3 loop reads CASSLVLGDIQYF. Here the CDR3 DNA reads TGTGCCAGCAGCTTAGTATTGGGGGACATTCAGTACTTC.

Many counts were recorded for this clonotype. The chain links TRBV11-2 to TRBJ2-2; 11 positions agree with TRBD2. CDR3 size: 16 residues. Germline V lookup: CDR1 SGHAT, CDR2 FQNNGV. Germline trimming cut 5 bases from V and 2 bases from J; bases unmatched to any gene: 4. CDR3 loop: CASSQGTSGNTGELFF. Here the CDR3 DNA reads TGTGCCAGCAGCCAAGGGACTAGCGGTAACACCGGGGAGCTGTTTTTT. Supplemented by reference TRBV11-2 and TRBJ2-2, the full variable domain reads EAGVAQSPRYKIIEKRQSVAFWCNPISGHATLYWYQQILGQGPKLLIQFQNNGVVDDSQLPKDRFSAERLKGVDSTLKIQPAKLEDSAVYLCASSQGTSGNTGELFFGEGSRLTVL.